This entry is about one T cell receptor (beta chain). Its antigen is undetermined. PCR was performed a second time for about 7 to 11 cycles using a sample-barcoded 5' primer and a J-beta primer mix. Every sample returned 2.5 million or more CDR3-containing paired-end reads. TCRdb used MiXCR to reprocess the 5' RACE reads, holding one entry per CDR3 protein. This sample has around 1,000,000 distinct CDR3 sequences, with about 25% found just once. This sample stems from a study of blood T cells in healthy people across ages. Study findings and constraints: Relative to aged donors, long-lived donors carried more naive CD4+ cells and displayed higher diversity.

Trimming removed 4 bases at V and 2 bases at J, with 9 bases between. This CDR3 has 12 residues. CDR1 and CDR2 (germline): DFQATT, SNEGSKA (reference sequence). These data were also filed under a second study, of T cells of mothers and their children. From that report: Per mother, over 8.5 million TCR beta CDR3 reads were obtained; per child, roughly 2.8 million. Related and unrelated pairs show similar thymic shaping of TCR recombination output.

The receptor was isolated from a girl under 10 years old in good health. The rearrangement links TRBV20-1 to TRBJ2-7, with D uncertain. The sequencing input was blood. The CDR3 spells CSATSATYEQYF. CDR3 DNA: TGCAGTGCTACGTCGGCAACCTACGAGCAGTACTTC.